This T cell receptor beta chain was found in a study of shared clonotypes between healthy human individuals (dated by TCRdb to about 2020). Looking at the study overall: The cohort included three men and a couple of women between 18 and 49 years of age. For each donor, CD4 naive and CD4 memory were each run on three plates, CD8 naive on two plates, and CD8 memory on one plate. The study deeply sequenced blood TCR repertoires of about 5 healthy adults to estimate repertoire size and the extent of clonotype sharing between individuals. To increase sequencing depth and limit assay-specific biases, TCR repertoire library preparation and sequencing were carried out by different laboratories using diverse techniques. Each donor's leukapheresis produced roughly between roughly 0.85 and 10 billion PBMCs.

The CDR3 runs 14 residues from the cysteine to the phenylalanine. The entry retains the CDR3 DNA only, 42 bases that are in frame from base 1. The germline V gene (reference sequence) provides CDR1 MNHEY and CDR2 SMNVEV. V loses 6 bases, J loses 6 bases, and the germline ends lie 17 bases apart. In regard to this clone: Its antigen is still unknown. Base-call qualities are not available, and no considerably larger clone is one nucleotide away.

The donors were healthy, HIV-negative adults with no recently reported acute infections or vaccinations. Only Caucasian adults living in Nashville, Tennessee, USA were represented among the donors. CD4+ T cells were enriched by magnetic negative selection, after which naive cells were positively selected on CD45RA and the negative fraction was taken as the memory subset. After blood collection by leukapheresis, PBMCs were isolated using Ficoll-Histopaque density gradient centrifugation and then cryopreserved in the vapor phase of liquid nitrogen. Purity and quantity of every magnetically sorted T cell population were checked by analytical flow cytometry. Each sorted fraction had its genomic DNA isolated and then quantified by UV absorbance on a Nanodrop 2000c. TCR CDR3 regions were amplified from genomic DNA by multiplex PCR using the deep immunoSEQ assay. For each cell subset, the extracted genomic DNA was distributed evenly across all wells of several immunoSEQ 96-well plates, and each plate served as one replicate. For sorted subsets, each replicate PCR was loaded with 200 to 250 ng genomic DNA, equivalent to some 31,000 T cell genomes. Purified libraries were quantified with a Qubit 3.0 fluorometer, sized on a Bioanalyzer 2100, and re-quantified with the KAPA Library Quantification kit. Each immunoSEQ 96-well plate was sequenced on its own single-read 150-cycle Illumina NextSeq 550 flow cell. From the authors' description of their analysis: Because the immunoSEQ output included only junctional sequences and no quality scores, the filtering could not be the same as the filtering used for full-length reads. Sequences were annotated with PyIR, a Python wrapper for IgBLAST v1.9, using IMGT germline references to assign V/J genes and CDR3. Reads were filtered out if the reads had weak V/J assignments (E-value above 1e-6), no CDR3, stop codons, out-of-frame junctions, or ambiguous translated residues. V3J clonotypes were defined by identical inferred V gene, J gene, and CDR3 amino acid sequence. The percentage overlap between two repertoires was calculated by dividing the number of shared unique clonotypes by the size of the smaller repertoire. Richness of each repertoire was evaluated using RTK rarefaction, the Chao1 estimator, and Recon v2.1 estimates of unobserved clonotypes. OLGA was used to compute generation probabilities for all TCRbeta clonotypes that the gDNA method yielded from several donors. TCRdb carries this immuneACCESS record with in-frame sequences only. Its versions omit some clonotypes, under half of them owing to an unresolved V gene in the studies checked, with the rest unexplained. That table is the source of V, J and clone size, and D and trimming were worked out from the DNA. This sample gives roughly 170,000 clones in total; approximately 70% of them show up just once. Clones ranked in the top ten supply 10% of the sample.

Here is what the overall study found, with its caveats: Rarefaction of sorted-subset datasets indicated incomplete sequencing despite the large sequencing depth. Higher generation probabilities were observed for clonotypes shared by all four sorted-subset donors than for non-shared clonotypes. Sharing across four donors was observed for roughly 5.4% of naive CD4, 3% to 4% of naive CD8, 2.3% of memory CD4, and about 0.4% of memory CD8 clonotypes. Sampling was limited to blood, and TCR repertoires in tissue likely differ from TCR repertoires in blood. Estimated clonotype richness was generally larger for naive than for memory subsets. Pairwise subsampling led to the expectation that sequencing depth would affect the degree of clonotype sharing among donors. Because the study included a small number of donors, the genetic and exposure-history diversity represented was limited.

The sequence was obtained from a man aged 25-40 years in good health. This chain is built from TRBV27 and TRBJ1-1; the D gene is possibly TRBD1, with 6 bases matching. The sequencing sample was made of memory CD4+ T cells sorted from blood. The label giving this sample's cell subset or site can be read as: CD45RA-negative fraction. CDR3 region: CASSPWREGAEAFF. The DNA is as follows: TGTGCCAGCAGCCCCTGGAGGGAGGGGGCTGAAGCTTTCTTT.